The 6 T cell receptor beta chains below were found in one sample sequenced in a study of T-cell reconstitution after alpha-beta-depleted transplantation in children. This sample's TCRbeta library carried unique molecular identifier barcodes. MiXCR was run by TCRdb on the PCR reads, yielding one entry per CDR3 protein. The sample lists 490,000 or so distinct CDR3 sequences, about 10% seen once, with roughly 2% in the top ten. The specimen was PBMCs, collected before TCRalphabeta/CD19-depleted stem cell transplant. Receptors originate from a child aged 2-15 years with inherited bone marrow failure, due to receive a stem cell transplant.

The chain carries TRBV12-3 or TRBV12-4 and TRBJ2-7; the match to TRBD1 covers 7 bases. The CDR3 has 15 residues. J gave up 0 bases and V 5 bases, and 7 bases lay outside the gene matches. The CDR3 loop reads CASSPLDRLSYEQYF. The CDR3 DNA reads TGTGCCAGCAGTCCCCTGGACAGGCTCTCCTACGAGCAGTACTTC.

The J gene is TRBJ2-6, the V gene TRBV12-3 or TRBV12-4, with a weak D call TRBD1 (5 bases). There are 20 residues in the CDR3. Deletions cut 4 bases from V and 0 bases from J, with 22 bases between. The CDR3 sequence: CASSSFDRFEIYSGANVLTF. As DNA, the CDR3 is TGTGCCAGCAGTTCCTTCGACAGATTCGAAATTTACTCTGGGGCCAACGTCCTGACTTTC.

This clonotype was seen more than once but under ten times. The V gene is TRBV2, the J gene TRBJ2-2, with 7 bases identical to TRBD1. The CDR3 has 15 amino acids. Trimming at V came to 8 bases and at J to 3 bases, leaving 9 bases not matched to a gene. The germline CDR1 and CDR2 sequences are SNHLY and FYNNEI. CDR3 sequence (DNA): TGTGCCAGCTCCGCCGGACAGGATCACACCGGGGAGCTGTTTTTT. Its protein is CASSAGQDHTGELFF.

The sample holds many counts of this clonotype. This rearrangement joins TRBV20-1 to TRBJ1-3; D remains ambiguous. The CDR3 has 15 residues. Germline CDR1 is DFQATT and CDR2 is SNEGSKA (reference sequence). V lost 4 bases, J lost 4 bases, and 17 bases lay in between. The CDR3 region is CSAIGWGGNGNTIYF. The CDR3 DNA is TGCAGTGCTATAGGCTGGGGAGGTAACGGAAACACCATATATTTT.

This clonotype was detected many times. This sequence joins TRBV7-2 and TRBJ2-2; 10 nucleotides line up with TRBD2. The junction had 2 bases not matched to a gene; V was cut back by 3 bases and J by 4 bases. The germline CDR1 and CDR2 sequences are SGHTA and FQGNSA. The CDR3 extends over 15 amino acids. CDR3 bases: TGTGCCAGCAGCTTCGGACTAGCGGCCACCGGGGAGCTGTTTTTT. It encodes CASSFGLAATGELFF.

As to this clonotype: A read error may explain this, as a much larger clone is one base away. V is TRBV7-7 and J is TRBJ2-5; D remains ambiguous. Germline CDR1 SSHAT, CDR2 FNYEAQ (reference sequence). V was shortened by 4 bases and J by 4 bases, with 10 bases between the two germline ends. This CDR3 is 13 amino acids long. Here the CDR3 reads CASSYRHRETQYF. As DNA, the CDR3 is TGTGCCAGCAGCTACCGGCACAGAGAGACCCAGTACTTC. Full variable domain (missing parts from reference TRBV7-7 and TRBJ2-5): GAGVSQSPRYKVTKRGQDVTLRCDPISSHATLYWYQQALGQGPEFLTYFNYEAQPDKSGLPSDRFSAERPEGSISTLTIQRTEQRDSAMYRCASSYRHRETQYFGPGTRLLVL.